A single sample is the source of the 3 T cell receptor beta chains below, sequenced in a study of beta chain features in type 1 diabetes (dated by TCRdb to about 2018). Study-wide findings and limitations: In all four CD4+ subsets, TCRB CDR3 length was moderately but significantly shorter in type 1 diabetes patients.

Libraries were prepared through the immunoSEQ multiplex PCR assay. The High Capacity cDNA Reverse Transcription Kit was used to reverse transcribe all of the isolated RNA, meaning that expressed TCRB transcripts were what got sequenced. As stored in TCRdb, this immuneACCESS dataset retains in-frame rearrangements with V and J assigned. A fraction of the clones does not appear; measured against another copy, unresolved V genes explain less than half of the discrepancy, and the remainder lacks a known reason. The sample contains approximately 600,000 clones, over 10% of them found a single time. Around 0.12% of the sample rests with the top ten. These receptors' antigens are unknown. Sequencing was done on a sample of naive CD4+ T cells from blood. The cell subset or site label for this specimen denotes: true naive CD4+ T cells. The receptors were sampled from a man aged 25-40 years with type 1 diabetes.

The chain carries TRBV4-2 and TRBJ2-6; D unresolved. Germline V gene lookup returns CDR1 LGHNA and CDR2 YNFKEQ. The CDR3 loop spans 16 amino acids. Trimming removed 4 bases at V and 0 bases at J, with 10 bases between. The CDR3 here is CASSPSPVSGANVLTF. The DNA for the CDR3 is TGTGCCAGCAGCCCCAGTCCAGTCTCTGGGGCCAACGTCCTGACTTTC.

The chain combines TRBV6-5 with TRBJ1-1; 9 bases map to TRBD1. Trimming took 5 bases from V and 1 from J; bases not matched to a gene: 5. This CDR3 comprises 15 residues. Per the germline V gene, CDR1 is MNHEY and CDR2 is SVGAGI. For the CDR3, the DNA is TGTGCCAGCAGTCCCCGGACAGGGGAGAACACTGAAGCTTTCTTT. Encoded protein: CASSPRTGENTEAFF.

This clone was seen more than once but under ten times. The V gene is TRBV25-1, the J gene TRBJ2-5, with D tentatively TRBD1 or TRBD2 (5 bases each). Per germline, CDR1 MGHDK and CDR2 SYGVNS. The CDR3 spans 16 residues. Trimming left V 4 bases short and J 0 bases short, with 15 bases between. The CDR3 loop reads CASSGRGGSYQETQYF. For the CDR3, the DNA is TGTGCCAGCAGTGGGCGTGGGGGTTCGTACCAAGAGACCCAGTACTTC.